The rows below give T cell receptor beta chains drawn from one sample of a study of T-cell memory formation after mild COVID-19. TCRdb re-analysed the 5' RACE reads in MiXCR, keeping a single row per CDR3 protein. The sample includes about 470,000 distinct CDR3 sequences, roughly 20% of them seen just once. Sequencing input: PBMCs or a T cell subset sorted from them (not recorded which). The source is an adult woman who had mild COVID-19 (a few samples of this study predate the infection). Cell type and time point are not known. CDR3s include the opening cysteine and the closing phenylalanine or tryptophan. A D gene is named only where the DNA matches it firmly. Clone size, where shown, is once, few, many, or a class for clones that have expanded.

clone size: -; V gene: TRBV25-1; J gene: TRBJ2-7; D gene: TRBD2; CDR3 DNA: TGTGCCAGCAGTCCCGCTAGCGGGATCGCCTACGAGCAGTACTTC; CDR3 protein: CASSPASGIAYEQYF
clone size: few; V gene: TRBV12-3/TRBV12-4; J gene: TRBJ2-7; D gene: -; CDR3 DNA: TGTGCCAGCAAATTGGGTGCTAACTCCTACGAGCAGTACTTC; CDR3 protein: CASKLGANSYEQYF
clone size: -; V gene: TRBV6-6; J gene: TRBJ1-1; D gene: -; CDR3 DNA: TGTGCCAGCAGTCACCAAACTGAAGCTTTCTTT; CDR3 protein: CASSHQTEAFF
clone size: -; V gene: TRBV18; J gene: TRBJ1-1; D gene: TRBD1; CDR3 DNA: TGTGCCAGCTCACCACCCTTTGAATGGAGACAGGGGAACACTGAAGCTTTCTTT; CDR3 protein: CASSPPFEWRQGNTEAFF
clone size: few; V gene: TRBV21-1; J gene: TRBJ1-5; D gene: -; CDR3 DNA: TGTGCCAGCTCCCGGGACAGGTCGCTTCGGAATCAGCCCCAGCATTTT; CDR3 protein: CASSRDRSLRNQPQHF
clone size: few; V gene: TRBV29-1; J gene: TRBJ1-1; D gene: -; CDR3 DNA: TGCAGCGTTGCCAGGGACACTGAAGCTTTCTTT; CDR3 protein: CSVARDTEAFF
clone size: few; V gene: TRBV21-1; J gene: TRBJ2-1; D gene: -; CDR3 DNA: TGTGCCAGCAGCAAAGGGACGGACAGTACCTACAATGAGCAGTTCTTC; CDR3 protein: CASSKGTDSTYNEQFF
clone size: -; V gene: TRBV12-3/TRBV12-4; J gene: TRBJ1-5; D gene: TRBD1; CDR3 DNA: TGTGCCAGCAGTCCTTCGGACAGGGGCGACAATCAGCCCCAGCATTTT; CDR3 protein: CASSPSDRGDNQPQHF
clone size: -; V gene: TRBV11-2; J gene: TRBJ2-1; D gene: TRBD2; CDR3 DNA: TGTGCCAGCAGCTTTGGTCTAGCGGGGGGGGATGAGCAGTTCTTC; CDR3 protein: CASSFGLAGGDEQFF
clone size: -; V gene: TRBV20-1; J gene: TRBJ2-1; D gene: TRBD1; CDR3 DNA: TGCAGTGGTTGGACAGGGGTCTACAATGAGCAGTTCTTC; CDR3 protein: CSGWTGVYNEQFF
clone size: few; V gene: TRBV10-3; J gene: TRBJ1-5; D gene: -; CDR3 DNA: TGTGCCATCGGGGAACATCAGCCCCAGCATTTT; CDR3 protein: CAIGEHQPQHF
clone size: -; V gene: TRBV12-3/TRBV12-4; J gene: TRBJ2-7; D gene: -; CDR3 DNA: TGTGCCAGCAGTTTAGTGTCCGGGGAGCAGTACTTC; CDR3 protein: CASSLVSGEQYF
clone size: -; V gene: TRBV6-5; J gene: TRBJ1-5; D gene: -; CDR3 DNA: TGTGCCAGCAGTTATAGAGCATCTAGCAATCAGCCCCAGCATTTT; CDR3 protein: CASSYRASSNQPQHF